What follows are 25 T cell receptor beta chains derived from one specimen sequenced in a study of human thymus T cells. Sequencing was performed with immunoSEQ multiplex PCR; in TCRdb, only in-frame clones are kept and a portion is missing. The sample shows more than 70,000 clones, approximately 97% of them seen only once. The study used thymus tissue resected during corrective heart surgery. Source material: thymus tissue. The source of these receptors is a boy under three years old with a congenital heart defect but otherwise immunologically healthy.

The chain joins TRBV7-2 to TRBJ2-5; 11 nucleotides align to TRBD2. The CDR3 has 16 residues. Trimming took 1 base from V and 3 from J; bases not matched to a gene: 4. Per the germline V gene, CDR1 is SGHTA and CDR2 is FQGNSA. The CDR3 loop reads CASSLVLAGAKETQYF. The DNA of the CDR3 is TGTGCCAGCAGCTTAGTACTAGCGGGGGCGAAAGAGACCCAGTACTTC.

The chain is built from TRBV5-6 and TRBJ2-1; D is possibly TRBD1 (5 bases). The CDR3 covers 15 residues. Germline CDR1 and CDR2: SGHDT and YYEEEE. V lost 2 bases and J 5 bases, leaving 14 bases between the germline ends. The CDR3 region has the DNA TGTGCCAGCAGCTTACTCAGACAGACCAACAATGAGCAGTTCTTC. Translation gives CASSLLRQTNNEQFF.

This chain uses TRBV5-1 with TRBJ2-7; the match to TRBD1 covers 8 bases. Germline V gene sequence: CDR1 SGHRS, CDR2 YFSETQ. V shed 4 bases and J 2 bases; nucleotides not matched to a gene: 11. This CDR3 contains 16 residues. The CDR3: CASSVGVETGAYEQYF. The CDR3 nucleotides are TGCGCCAGCAGCGTGGGGGTGGAGACAGGGGCCTACGAGCAGTACTTC.

The chain combines TRBV5-6 with TRBJ1-3, with 8 bases aligning to TRBD1. Germline-derived CDR1 and CDR2 are SGHDT and YYEEEE. This CDR3 has 16 residues. After removal of 3 bases from V and 4 bases from J, the junction contained 9 bases not matched to a gene. For the CDR3, the DNA is TGTGCCAGCAGCTATCCGGGACAGGCATCAGGAAACACCATATATTTT. Translated: CASSYPGQASGNTIYF.

The rearrangement joins TRBV11-2 to TRBJ1-1; D is undetermined. Germline V CDR1 and CDR2: SGHAT, FQNNGV. The germline V and J ends were trimmed by 1 base and 11 bases, with 14 bases remaining between them. The length of the CDR3 is 13 residues. CDR3 sequence: CASSLGSFTHAFF. CDR3 DNA sequence: TGTGCCAGCAGCTTAGGAAGCTTCACACACGCTTTCTTT.

This clone has more than one count but fewer than ten. The chain recombines TRBV2 with TRBJ2-7, with TRBD2 identical over 9 bases. Germline assignment: CDR1 SNHLY and CDR2 FYNNEI. Trimming cost V 6 bases and J 3 bases; bases outside gene matches: 9. The CDR3 is made up of 15 amino acids. The DNA of the CDR3 is TGTGCCAGCAGCCCTGGGAGCGGGAGGCTCTACGAGCAGTACTTC. Translation: CASSPGSGRLYEQYF.

This chain connects TRBV18 to TRBJ2-7; TRBD1 is a possible D gene (6 bases). The CDR3 has 15 amino acids. With 3 bases removed from V and 3 bases from J, the gap between germline ends came to 15 bases. Germline loops: CDR1 KGHSH, CDR2 LQKENI. CDR3 region: CASSPPRGSLYEQYF. The CDR3, as DNA: TGTGCCAGCTCACCTCCCAGGGGCAGCCTCTACGAGCAGTACTTC. The variable domain in full, with the rest retrieved from reference TRBV18 and TRBJ2-7, is NAGVMQNPRHLVRRRGQEARLRCSPMKGHSHVYWYRQLPEEGLKFMVYLQKENIIDESGMPKERFSAEFPKEGPSILRIQQVVRGDSAAYFCASSPPRGSLYEQYFGPGTRLTVT.

The chain links TRBV19 to TRBJ2-5, with D possibly being TRBD2 (6 bases). Between the trimmed V and J ends, which lost 6 bases and 2 bases, there was a span of 10 bases. Germline V CDR1 and CDR2: LNHDA, SQIVND (reference sequence). This CDR3 contains 13 residues. The DNA of the CDR3 is TGTGCCAGTAGAGGCGGGGAGCAAGAGACCCAGTACTTC. Its translation: CASRGGEQETQYF.

This sequence joins TRBV21-1 and TRBJ2-1; TRBD2, the table's D call, lacks a check against the DNA. TRBV21-1 is flagged as a pseudogene. There are 18 residues in the CDR3. For the CDR3, the DNA is TGTGCCAGCAGCAAAAAATCCCTTTCACTAGCGTCTAGGAATGAGCAGTTCTTC. Translation: CASSKKSLSLASRNEQFF.

V gene TRBV2 combines with J gene TRBJ1-1; a possible D gene is TRBD1 (6 bases). Germline V gene data show CDR1 as SNHLY and CDR2 as FYNNEI. This CDR3 is built from 20 residues. The V and J ends lost 5 bases and 1 base respectively, with 29 bases between them. CDR3 loop: CASSLTGRRGGDPQNTEAFF. The CDR3 nucleotides are TGTGCCAGCAGTTTGACAGGTCGACGCGGGGGCGATCCCCAGAACACTGAAGCTTTCTTT.

The V and J genes are TRBV19 and TRBJ2-2; the D gene could be TRBD1 or TRBD2 (6 bases each). Trimming removed 3 bases at V and 1 base at J, with 18 bases between. Germline CDR1 and CDR2: LNHDA and SQIVND (reference sequence). There are 18 residues in the CDR3. CDR3: CASSIRLHGGLNTGELFF. For the CDR3, the DNA is TGTGCCAGTAGTATTCGTCTCCATGGGGGGCTGAACACCGGGGAGCTGTTTTTT.

The rearrangement joins TRBV5-5 to TRBJ2-7; TRBD1 is a possible D gene (6 bases). The V end was cut by 4 bases, the J end by 0 bases, with 14 bases between. The CDR3 has 15 residues. CDR1 is SGHKS and CDR2 is YYEKEE in the germline V gene (reference sequence). The CDR3 region has the DNA TGTGCCAGCAGCCCGGGGACATTTGTCTCCTACGAGCAGTACTTC. Encoded protein: CASSPGTFVSYEQYF.

This clone has just one count. This chain connects TRBV5-1 to TRBJ1-3; D unresolved. Trimming removed 3 bases at V and 4 bases at J, with 14 bases between. The CDR3 contains 15 residues. The germline V gene has CDR1 SGHRS and CDR2 YFSETQ. The CDR3 nucleotides are TGCGCCAGCAGCTGCGATAGGACTCCCGGAAACACCATATATTTT. It yields the protein CASSCDRTPGNTIYF.

A note on this clone: Relative to the germline gene, one junction end is altered; a read error may explain this. The rearrangement uses TRBV7-2 and TRBJ2-1; perhaps TRBD2 as D (6 bases). Germline values: CDR1 SGHTA, CDR2 FQGNSA. The CDR3 runs 17 residues. The CDR3 reads CSSGMSPGVATYNEQFF. For the CDR3, the DNA is TGTTCCAGCGGAATGTCTCCGGGGGTGGCGACCTACAATGAGCAGTTCTTC.

DNA of the CDR3: TGTGCCAGCAGCATAAGACAGGGACCGTACGAGCAGTACTTC. The encoded protein is CASSIRQGPYEQYF. V gene TRBV7-9 combines with J gene TRBJ2-7; TRBD1 aligns across 7 bases. The CDR3 covers 14 residues. V shed 5 bases, J shed 4 bases, and the junction held 8 bases outside the gene matches. Germline CDR1 and CDR2: SEHNR and FQNEAQ (reference sequence).

The chain uses TRBV6-4 and TRBJ2-5; TRBD2 is a possible D gene (6 bases). With 6 bases removed from V and 7 bases from J, the gap between germline ends came to 9 bases. The CDR3 totals 11 residues. The V gene's germline CDR1 is MRHNA and CDR2 SNTAGT. CDR3 sequence reads: CASRNGGTQYF. The DNA for the CDR3 is TGTGCCAGCAGGAACGGGGGGACCCAGTACTTC.

V usage is TRBV27 and J usage is TRBJ1-6; 9 bases fit TRBD1. There are 18 residues in the CDR3. The V gene end was trimmed by 2 bases and the J gene end by 9 bases; junction bases not matched to a gene: 14. Germline V CDR1 and CDR2: MNHEY, SMNVEV (reference sequence). CDR3 nucleotide sequence: TGTGCCAGCAGTTTACCCAAGCCAGGGACAGGGACGAGTTCACCCCTCCACTTT. Amino acids: CASSLPKPGTGTSSPLHF.

The gene calls are TRBV10-3 and TRBJ1-2, with D uncertain. Germline CDR1 and CDR2: ENHRY and SYGVKD. V was shortened by 6 bases and J by 4 bases, with 18 bases between the two germline ends. The CDR3 consists of 15 residues. The CDR3 loop reads CAIRPGIKWAYGYTF. CDR3 DNA sequence: TGTGCCATCAGGCCCGGCATTAAGTGGGCCTATGGCTACACCTTC.

The V gene is TRBV28, the J gene TRBJ2-3; 12 positions agree with TRBD2. The CDR3 loop spans 16 amino acids. Germline values: CDR1 MDHEN, CDR2 SYDVKM. V trimming: 7 bases; J trimming: 3 bases; junction bases outside the gene matches: 8. The CDR3 reads CASTSGLAGQTDTQYF. CDR3 nucleotides: TGTGCCAGCACCTCAGGACTAGCGGGACAAACAGATACGCAGTATTTT.

This clone appeared a single time. V is TRBV28 and J is TRBJ2-7; 7 positions match TRBD1. Germline loops: CDR1 MDHEN, CDR2 SYDVKM. V was pared by 5 bases and J by 3 bases, with 13 bases of the junction left unmatched. This CDR3 has 16 residues. As DNA, the CDR3 is TGTGCCAGCAGTGGGACAGACGATGCAGGCAACTACGAGCAGTACTTC. Protein: CASSGTDDAGNYEQYF.

V usage is TRBV6-1 and J usage is TRBJ1-2, with 9 nucleotides matching TRBD1. Germline V gene sequence: CDR1 MNHNS, CDR2 SASEGT. V was pared by 6 bases and J by 7 bases, with 6 bases of the junction left unmatched. The CDR3 runs 13 residues. CDR3 region: CASRPGQGPGYTF. CDR3 bases: TGTGCCAGCAGACCGGGACAGGGTCCTGGCTACACCTTC.

This clone was seen only once. The chain is built from TRBV7-6 and TRBJ2-1; D is perhaps TRBD1 or TRBD2 (5 bases each). The CDR3 is made up of 11 amino acids. From germline, CDR1 is SGHVS and CDR2 FNYEAQ. V dropped 8 bases and J dropped 5 bases, with 7 bases sitting between them. CDR3 sequence reads: CASGDDNEQFF. The CDR3 DNA sequence: TGTGCCAGCGGGGACGACAATGAGCAGTTCTTC.

In DNA form, the CDR3 reads TGCAGCGTTGTTGTGGCTTACAATGAGCAGTTCTTC. It codes for CSVVVAYNEQFF. The J gene is TRBJ2-1, the V gene TRBV29-1; D is ambiguous. The V end was cut by 4 bases, the J end by 4 bases, with 8 bases between. The CDR3 is 12 amino acids. Germline V gene lookup returns CDR1 SQVTM and CDR2 ANQGSEA.

The chain is built from TRBV6-5 and TRBJ2-7; D unresolved. Germline CDR1 MNHEY, CDR2 SVGAGI. The CDR3 is 15 amino acids. Trimming took off 0 bases at V and 2 bases at J, with 11 bases between the two ends. CDR3 DNA: TGTGCCAGCAGTTACTCACGGAAAGCCCCCTACGAGCAGTACTTC. Amino acids: CASSYSRKAPYEQYF.

The chain has TRBV5-1 and TRBJ1-1; D remains unclear. The CDR3 sequence is 13 residues long. With 0 bases removed from V and 0 bases from J, the gap between germline ends came to 3 bases. The germline gives CDR1 SGHRS, CDR2 YFSETQ. CDR3 in amino acids: CASSLGVNTEAFF. CDR3 sequence (DNA): TGCGCCAGCAGCTTGGGAGTGAACACTGAAGCTTTCTTT.